Listed here are 28 T cell receptor beta chains from one sample, sequenced in a study of blood T cell repertoires in COVID-19. TCRdb's table, derived via immunoSEQ multiplex PCR, lists solely in-frame clones and lacks some. The sample includes 50,000 to 65,000 clones, more than 80% of them seen just once. The sequenced material came from peripheral blood. The receptors were gathered from a human donor in a cohort sampled during active COVID-19.

The chain couples TRBV6-5 to TRBJ2-5; D is possibly TRBD2 (6 bases). Trimming took off 4 bases at V and 5 bases at J, with 14 bases between the two ends. Per germline, CDR1 MNHEY and CDR2 SVGAGI. The CDR3 runs 14 residues. CDR3 sequence reads: CASSFVRDGETQYF. The DNA for the CDR3 is TGTGCCAGCAGTTTCGTGCGGGATGGGGAGACCCAGTACTTC.

This clone was recorded a few times. This chain uses TRBV10-2 with TRBJ1-1; D is possibly TRBD1 (5 bases). Per the germline V gene, CDR1 is WSHSY and CDR2 is SAAADI. Trimming cost V 8 bases and J 1 base, with 11 bases left between them. The CDR3 totals 13 residues. CDR3 sequence (DNA): TGCGCCAGCGGGGAGGGACCGAACACTGAAGCTTTCTTT. Protein: CASGEGPNTEAFF.

The rearrangement joins TRBV4-1 to TRBJ1-1; D not certain. Trimming pared 4 bases from V and 1 base from J, leaving 13 bases between. The CDR3 is 15 residues long. Germline assignment: CDR1 MGHRA and CDR2 YSYEKL. CDR3 in amino acids: CASSPNPSKNTEAFF. The CDR3 nucleotides are TGCGCCAGCAGCCCTAATCCGAGCAAGAACACTGAAGCTTTCTTT.

The V and J genes are TRBV29-1 and TRBJ2-1; 13 positions match TRBD2. The CDR3 has 14 amino acids. V trimming: 7 bases; J trimming: 7 bases; junction bases outside the gene matches: 7. Germline V gene lookup returns CDR1 SQVTM and CDR2 ANQGSEA. CDR3 loop: CSGDRTSGRNEQFF. DNA for the CDR3: TGCAGCGGCGACCGGACTAGCGGGAGAAATGAGCAGTTCTTC.

CDR3 amino acids: CASSLRTGRSNQPQHF. The CDR3 DNA reads as TGTGCCAGCAGCTTACGGACAGGCAGAAGCAATCAGCCCCAGCATTTT. The chain joins TRBV7-2 to TRBJ1-5; 7 nucleotides agree with TRBD1. The CDR3 has 16 amino acids. Germline V gene sequence: CDR1 SGHTA, CDR2 FQGNSA. V shed 2 bases and J 1 base; nucleotides not matched to a gene: 5.

This clone was seen once. The chain carries TRBV5-8 and TRBJ1-2; the match to TRBD1 covers 7 bases. With V trimmed by 4 bases and J by 0 bases, 9 bases remained unmatched. The CDR3 runs to 16 residues. Per germline, CDR1 SGHTS and CDR2 YDEGEE. CDR3 region: CASSQGGAIANYGYTF. In DNA form, the CDR3 reads TGTGCCAGCAGCCAGGGGGGAGCGATAGCTAACTATGGCTACACCTTC.

In this sample, this clone turned up a few times. The V gene is TRBV6-5, the J gene TRBJ2-7, with 7 nucleotides matching TRBD1. The CDR3 spans 16 residues. Germline loops: CDR1 MNHEY, CDR2 SVGAGI. V lost 4 bases, J lost 4 bases, and 13 bases stayed unmatched. The CDR3 DNA reads as TGTGCCAGCAGTTCCATCAGCAGGGGGTCGGCTTACGAGCAGTACTTC. Encoded protein: CASSSISRGSAYEQYF.

This chain joins TRBV5-1 and TRBJ2-1, with TRBD2 matching over 12 bases. The CDR3 has 17 amino acids. The germline V gene has CDR1 SGHRS and CDR2 YFSETQ. Trimming at V came to 4 bases and at J to 8 bases, leaving 13 bases not matched to a gene. CDR3 sequence reads: CASSPSPLAGGLDEQFF. CDR3 bases: TGCGCCAGCAGCCCGAGCCCCCTAGCGGGAGGGTTGGATGAGCAGTTCTTC.

This sequence joins TRBV6-5 and TRBJ1-3; 9 bases line up with TRBD1. The germline V gene encodes CDR1 MNHEY and CDR2 SVGAGI. V trimming: 8 bases; J trimming: 2 bases; junction bases outside the gene matches: 4. CDR3 length: 14 amino acids. The CDR3 is CASVRQGAGNTIYF. CDR3 in DNA: TGTGCCAGCGTTAGACAGGGGGCTGGAAACACCATATATTTT.

This chain links TRBV6-5 with TRBJ1-1, with D tentatively TRBD1 (5 bases). The CDR3 has 13 residues. Germline V gene sequence: CDR1 MNHEY, CDR2 SVGAGI. Trimming pared 7 bases from V and 4 bases from J, leaving 13 bases between. The CDR3 protein is CASKRGQGTEAFF. The CDR3 coding sequence is TGTGCCAGCAAGCGGGGTCAGGGCACTGAAGCTTTCTTT.

The chain combines TRBV5-8 with TRBJ2-2; TRBD1 aligns across 9 bases. V dropped 4 bases and J dropped 3; count of bases not matched to a gene: 10. This CDR3 spans 17 amino acids. Germline CDR1 is SGHTS and CDR2 is YDEGEE. The CDR3 here is CASSLGQGSFYTGELFF. Written as DNA, the CDR3 is TGTGCCAGCAGCCTCGGACAGGGGTCATTTTACACCGGGGAGCTGTTTTTT.

The chain employs TRBV11-2 and TRBJ2-7; no clear D gene. Trimming cost V 1 base and J 4 bases, with 11 bases left between them. From germline, CDR1 is SGHAT and CDR2 FQNNGV. CDR3 length: 14 residues. In nucleotides, the CDR3 is TGTGCCAGCAGCTTAGTTTTGGCGGCGTACGAGCAGTACTTC. Its translation is CASSLVLAAYEQYF.

The rearrangement links TRBV18 to TRBJ1-2; 8 bases line up with TRBD1. Trimming cost V 2 bases and J 3 bases; bases outside gene matches: 2. This CDR3 spans 14 amino acids. Germline loops: CDR1 KGHSH, CDR2 LQKENI. In DNA, the CDR3 is TGTGCCAGCTCACCAATGGGACAGGACTATGGCTACACCTTC. This sequence encodes CASSPMGQDYGYTF.

The CDR3 here is CASSESGLAGVNEQFF. DNA of the CDR3: TGTGCCAGCAGTGAAAGCGGCCTAGCGGGAGTTAATGAGCAGTTCTTC. The chain uses TRBV25-1 and TRBJ2-1, with 10 bases fitting TRBD2. Trimming removed 2 bases from V and 7 bases from J; junction bases left unmatched: 8. The CDR3 totals 16 residues. Germline V CDR1 and CDR2: MGHDK, SYGVNS.

The rearrangement joins TRBV7-9 to TRBJ1-5; 8 nucleotides align to TRBD1. The germline CDR1 and CDR2 sequences are SEHNR and FQNEAQ (reference sequence). Trimming removed 5 bases from V and 3 bases from J; junction bases left unmatched: 3. This CDR3 contains 14 residues. The CDR3 region has the DNA TGTGCCAGCAGCAAGGACAGGGACAATCAGCCCCAGCATTTT. This translates into CASSKDRDNQPQHF.

This chain uses TRBV12-3 or TRBV12-4 with TRBJ2-1; D call uncertain. V gave up 3 bases and J gave up 9 bases, with 6 bases separating them. CDR3 length: 11 amino acids. The CDR3: CASSFGPEQFF. CDR3 DNA: TGTGCCAGCAGTTTCGGTCCTGAGCAGTTCTTC.

V and J are TRBV28 and TRBJ1-6; 7 nucleotides match TRBD1. Looked up from germline, CDR1 is MDHEN and CDR2 is SYDVKM. With V trimmed by 5 bases and J by 6 bases, 13 bases remained unmatched. The CDR3 runs to 17 residues. The DNA for the CDR3 is TGTGCCAGCAGTCCTCCGACCGGGACAGATATTAATTCACCCCTCCACTTT. This codes for CASSPPTGTDINSPLHF.

This clone occurred a few times. The chain combines TRBV6-5 with TRBJ2-2, with 7 nucleotides matching TRBD1. V shed 8 bases, J shed 3 bases, and the junction held 6 bases outside the gene matches. The CDR3 runs to 14 residues. Per the germline V gene, CDR1 is MNHEY and CDR2 is SVGAGI. The CDR3 region is CASVPGTDTGELFF. Written as DNA, the CDR3 is TGTGCCAGCGTCCCCGGGACAGACACCGGGGAGCTGTTTTTT.

This clone appeared a single time. The chain recombines TRBV29-1 with TRBJ2-5; 7 bases match TRBD1. J lost 0 bases, V lost 3 bases, and 1 base had no gene match. The CDR3 sequence is 13 residues long. Germline CDR1 is SQVTM and CDR2 is ANQGSEA. The CDR3 sequence: CSVDGQDQETQYF. The DNA of the CDR3 is TGCAGCGTTGATGGACAGGACCAAGAGACCCAGTACTTC.

The chain recombines TRBV7-9 with TRBJ1-4, with unresolved D. The CDR3 covers 14 residues. The germline V gene has CDR1 SEHNR and CDR2 FQNEAQ (reference sequence). V shed 5 bases and J shed 7 bases, with 14 bases lying between them. The CDR3 protein is CASSQDQAGEKLFF. The CDR3, as DNA: TGTGCCAGCAGCCAAGACCAGGCGGGTGAAAAACTGTTTTTT.

The gene calls are TRBV18 and TRBJ1-1; 7 bases are shared with TRBD1. There are 14 residues in the CDR3. Germline V CDR1 and CDR2: KGHSH, LQKENI. Trimming removed 0 bases from V and 12 bases from J; junction bases left unmatched: 10. CDR3 coding DNA: TGTGCCAGCTCACCACCCGCCTACAGGGGATTGCCTTTCTTT. It yields the protein CASSPPAYRGLPFF.

The rearrangement joins TRBV5-6 to TRBJ1-1, with D uncertain. This CDR3 is built from 15 residues. The ends were cut back, 0 bases at V and 9 bases at J, with 18 bases in the middle. Germline V gene data show CDR1 as SGHDT and CDR2 as YYEEEE. The CDR3 sequence is CASSLGSAGVRQAFF. CDR3 DNA sequence: TGTGCCAGCAGCTTGGGGTCTGCCGGGGTTAGGCAAGCTTTCTTT.

The chain uses TRBV6-6 and TRBJ1-2, with D tentatively TRBD1 (5 bases). V was clipped by 5 bases and J by 2 bases, with 15 bases between them. Per the germline V gene, CDR1 is MNHNY and CDR2 is SVGAGI (reference sequence). The CDR3 runs to 15 residues. CDR3 residues: CASSPVRGTNYGYTF. CDR3 nucleotide sequence: TGTGCCAGCAGTCCCGTCCGGGGGACCAACTATGGCTACACCTTC.

Points on this clone: Within the sample, other DNA sequences also encode this same CDR3. The chain links TRBV18 to TRBJ1-2; D is perhaps TRBD1 (5 bases). With 3 bases removed from V and 0 bases from J, the gap between germline ends came to 11 bases. The CDR3 spans 15 residues. CDR1 and CDR2 from the germline V gene are KGHSH and LQKENI. CDR3 coding DNA: TGTGCCAGCTCACCCGGGACTGAAGCTAACTATGGCTACACCTTC. Its translation is CASSPGTEANYGYTF.

This clone has only a few counts. The rearrangement joins TRBV6-2 or TRBV6-3 to TRBJ2-7; the match to TRBD1 covers 7 bases. CDR1 MNHEY and CDR2 SVGEGT come from the germline V gene. Losses at the gene ends were 5 bases for V and 2 bases for J; bases not matched to a gene: 3. CDR3 length: 13 amino acids. The CDR3 region has the DNA TGTGCCAGCAGTCCGGGACAGACCTACGAGCAGTACTTC. It is translated as CASSPGQTYEQYF.

As regards this clone: Being one base from a much bigger clone, this may be a read error. The chain couples TRBV13 to TRBJ2-3, with 9 bases identical to TRBD2. CDR3 length: 18 residues. Germline CDR1 PRHDT, CDR2 FYEKMQ (reference sequence). CDR3 sequence (DNA): TGTGCCCGCAGCTTACCGGGGCCTCGCGGGGGGGGCACAGATACGCAGTATTTT. This encodes CARSLPGPRGGGTDTQYF.

This chain joins TRBV7-8 and TRBJ2-5, with D perhaps matching TRBD2 (6 bases). Germline V lookup: CDR1 SGHVS, CDR2 FQNEAQ. CDR3 length: 16 residues. Trimming pared 3 bases from V and 1 base from J, leaving 15 bases between. CDR3 bases: TGTGCCAGCAGCTTCCCCGGGGGACGTACCCAAGAGACCCAGTACTTC. It specifies CASSFPGGRTQETQYF.

This clone was picked up one time. The CDR3 DNA sequence: TGTGCCAGCAGCCAGAGTCTCCGGGAATCGGGAGAGACCCAGTACTTC. Amino acid sequence: CASSQSLRESGETQYF. The chain has TRBV7-6 and TRBJ2-5, with D possibly matching TRBD2 (5 bases). Germline CDR1 SGHVS, CDR2 FNYEAQ. The CDR3 consists of 16 residues. Trimming shortened V by 5 bases and J by 4 bases, and 20 bases separated the two germline ends. Combining the CDR3 with reference TRBV7-6 and TRBJ2-5 gives the whole variable domain GAGVSQSPRYKVTKRGQDVALRCDPISGHVSLYWYRQALGQGPEFLTYFNYEAQQDKSGLPNDRFSAERPEGSISTLTIQRTEQRDSAMYRCASSQSLRESGETQYFGPGTRLLVL.